This paragraph reports one T cell receptor (beta chain). The entry originates in a study of control samples from healthy donors and cancer patients. This table comes from immunoSEQ multiplex PCR, and its TCRdb copy is limited to in-frame clones, with some not included. The data show 150,000 to 200,000 clones, 80% to 90% seen once. The germline V and J ends were trimmed by 0 bases and 4 bases, with 9 bases remaining between them. CDR1 MNHEY and CDR2 SVGEGT come from the germline V gene. The CDR3 consists of 14 residues. The clonotype was recovered from a man aged 18 to 30 in good health. J is TRBJ1-1 and V is TRBV6-2 or TRBV6-3; D perhaps matches TRBD1 (6 bases). The sample taken for sequencing was blood. The CDR3 protein is CASSYSTGPTEAFF. The CDR3 coding sequence is TGTGCCAGCAGTTACTCTACAGGGCCCACTGAAGCTTTCTTT.